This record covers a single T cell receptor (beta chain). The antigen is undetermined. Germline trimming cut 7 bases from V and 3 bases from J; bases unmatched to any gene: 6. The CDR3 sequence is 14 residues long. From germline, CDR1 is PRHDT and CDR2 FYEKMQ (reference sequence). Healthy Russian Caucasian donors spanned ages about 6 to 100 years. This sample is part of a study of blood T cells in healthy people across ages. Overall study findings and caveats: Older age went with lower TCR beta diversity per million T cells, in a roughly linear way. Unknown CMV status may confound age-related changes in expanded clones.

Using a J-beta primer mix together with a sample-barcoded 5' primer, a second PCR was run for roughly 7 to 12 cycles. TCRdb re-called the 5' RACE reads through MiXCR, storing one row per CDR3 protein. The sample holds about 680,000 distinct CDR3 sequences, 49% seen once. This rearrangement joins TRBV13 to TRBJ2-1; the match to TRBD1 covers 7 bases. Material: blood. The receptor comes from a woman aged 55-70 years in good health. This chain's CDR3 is CASNVGGGYNEQFF. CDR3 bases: TGTGCCAGCAACGTAGGGGGCGGCTACAATGAGCAGTTCTTC.